Listed below are T cell receptor beta chains from one sample, sequenced in a study of identical twins. TCRdb passed the 5' RACE reads through MiXCR, listing each CDR3 protein once. The sample includes about 530,000 distinct CDR3 sequences, 12% to 15% of them seen just once. These sequences were also reported in another study, on yellow fever vaccine responses in identical twins.

The sequenced material came from CD4+ T cells sorted from blood. All receptors come from a woman between 18 and 29 years old in good health. Both conserved end residues are part of each CDR3. The D gene is left open where the match is weak. Where a row states a size, it is once, few, many or the class of an expanded clone; other rows omit it.

D	V	length	J	size	DNA	CDR3
TRBD1	TRBV6-5	14	TRBJ2-1	few	TGTGCCAGCAGTTACCCAGGGGGCCCCAATGAGCAGTTCTTC	CASSYPGGPNEQFF
TRBD1	TRBV29-1	17	TRBJ2-1	few	TGCAGCGTTGAACGCGGGACAGGGGTGTCGTCCTACAATGAGCAGTTCTTC	CSVERGTGVSSYNEQFF
.	TRBV10-3	15	TRBJ2-6	few	TGTGCCATCAGTGAGGGACCCGCTGGGGCCAACGTCCTGACTTTC	CAISEGPAGANVLTF
.	TRBV28	14	TRBJ1-4	few	TGTGCCAGCAGTTTCGGCGGACCTAATGAAAAACTGTTTTTT	CASSFGGPNEKLFF
.	TRBV24-1	17	TRBJ2-7	few	TGTGCCACCAGTGACGCGACCGGGCCCAACCTCTCCTACGAGCAGTACTTC	CATSDATGPNLSYEQYF
TRBD2	TRBV10-1	15	TRBJ2-1	few	TGCGCCAGCAGTGAATTTGGCGGGAGTGGGAGTGAGCAGTTCTTC	CASSEFGGSGSEQFF
TRBD1	TRBV2	16	TRBJ2-1	.	TGTGCCAGCAGTGAAGCTAGGACAGGGGGCCCAGGCGAGCAGTTCTTC	CASSEARTGGPGEQFF
.	TRBV6-5	16	TRBJ2-1	few	TGTGCCAGCAGTTACATATTCCAGGGCCCACAGGCTGAGCAGTTCTTC	CASSYIFQGPQAEQFF
TRBD1	TRBV12-3/TRBV12-4	16	TRBJ2-3	.	TGTGCCAGCAGTTTAGGGGGACAGGAGGGCACAGATACGCAGTATTTT	CASSLGGQEGTDTQYF
TRBD2	TRBV12-3/TRBV12-4	17	TRBJ2-7	few	TGTGCCAGCAGCCGGGGGATCAGCGGGACGGTCTCCTACGAGCAGTACTTC	CASSRGISGTVSYEQYF
TRBD2	TRBV6-1	15	TRBJ2-3	few	TGTGCCAGCAGTGAACCGGGACTAGGTACAGATACGCAGTATTTT	CASSEPGLGTDTQYF
.	TRBV6-2/TRBV6-3	14	TRBJ2-2	.	.	CASSSSGVPGELFF
.	TRBV27	20	TRBJ2-3	few	TGTGCCAGCAGTCCCAGGCGTTGGGTCGGAGGGACCCAGGCCGCAGATACGCAGTATTTT	CASSPRRWVGGTQAADTQYF
TRBD1	TRBV5-1	16	TRBJ2-1	few	TGCGCCAGCAGCTTGGCAACGGGACAGGGGAACAATGAGCAGTTCTTC	CASSLATGQGNNEQFF
.	TRBV28	19	TRBJ2-3	few	TGTGCCAGCAGCCCAAGGCTCTGGGGGTTGAAGACTAGCACAGATACGCAGTATTTT	CASSPRLWGLKTSTDTQYF
.	TRBV7-9	14	TRBJ2-1	.	TGTGCCAGCAGCCCATCACAGTCCTACAATGAGCAGTTCTTC	CASSPSQSYNEQFF
TRBD2	TRBV5-1	14	TRBJ2-1	many	TGCGCCAGCAGTGTCGGGGGGAGTTACAATGAGCAGTTCTTC	CASSVGGSYNEQFF
TRBD2	TRBV11-1	16	TRBJ2-1	.	TGTGCCAGCAGCTTAGCGCTAGGACTAGCGGGGAATGAGCAGTTCTTC	CASSLALGLAGNEQFF
.	TRBV14	15	TRBJ2-7	few	TGTGCCAGCAGCCTAGTAAGGGACCCCTCGGACGAGCAGTACTTC	CASSLVRDPSDEQYF
TRBD1	TRBV5-1	14	TRBJ2-7	many	TGCGCCAGCAGCTTCGGGACAGGGTCCTACGAGCAGTACTTC	CASSFGTGSYEQYF
TRBD2	TRBV9	15	TRBJ2-5	few	TGTGCCAGCAGCGTAGCCGGGCTAGCGGAAGAGACCCAGTACTTC	CASSVAGLAEETQYF
.	TRBV12-3/TRBV12-4	12	TRBJ2-3	many	TGTGCCAGCAGCTCGACCACAGATACGCAGTATTTT	CASSSTTDTQYF
TRBD2	TRBV15	15	TRBJ2-1	.	TGTGCCACCAGCAGACGCCAGACCGGGACTAGCCCACAGTTCTTC	CATSRRQTGTSPQFF
TRBD2	TRBV5-1	15	TRBJ2-2	.	TGCGCCAGCAGCTTTCGGCTAGCGGGGGACGGGGAGCTGTTTTTT	CASSFRLAGDGELFF
TRBD2	TRBV27	17	TRBJ2-5	few	TGTGCCAGCAGTTTAAGGGGACTAGCGGGAGATAAAGAGACCCAGTACTTC	CASSLRGLAGDKETQYF
TRBD2	TRBV20-1	17	TRBJ2-4	few	TGCAGTGCTAGACCGTCTAGCGGGGACGTAGCCAAAAACATTCAGTACTTC	CSARPSSGDVAKNIQYF
TRBD1	TRBV2	16	TRBJ1-1	.	TGTGCCAGCAGTGAACCTACGGTGGACAGGGGGACTGAAGCTTTCTTT	CASSEPTVDRGTEAFF
.	TRBV7-8	15	TRBJ2-4	many	TGTGCCAGCAGCCCGTGGTCAGGGAACACAAACATTCAGTACTTC	CASSPWSGNTNIQYF
.	TRBV7-6	12	TRBJ2-5	.	TGTGCCAGCAGCAGTATAGCGGAAACCCAGTACTTC	CASSSIAETQYF